This T cell receptor beta chain was obtained from a study of OX40 agonist ivuxolimab in advanced cancers. Study overall: It was permissible to have had prior anti-PD-1, anti-PD-L1 or anti-CTLA-4 therapy, and around 40% had some.

Findings and caveats of the study: The mean number of expanded clones was higher in CD8+ T cells than in CD4+. CD4+ and CD8+ blood T cells expanded clonally by week 6 at 0.1 to 3.0 mg/kg.

With regard to this clone: Its target is unknown.

V shed 10 bases, J shed 4 bases, and the junction held 7 bases outside the gene matches. The CDR3 totals 14 residues. Per germline, CDR1 LNHDA and CDR2 SQIVND (reference sequence). Assay used: immunoSEQ multiplex PCR; TCRdb lists only in-frame clones, some missing. In the table there are roughly 45,000 clones, approximately 85% of which are singletons. At cycle 4 day 1, cycle 7 day 1, and baseline, blood was sampled. This chain connects TRBV19 to TRBJ2-2, with 9 nucleotides matching TRBD1. The sample in question was CD4+ or CD8+ T cells sorted from blood, obtained in a trial of the OX40 agonist ivuxolimab. The clonotype originates from an adult with an advanced solid tumor such as melanoma, head and neck, liver or kidney cancer. The DNA for the CDR3 is TGTGCCACCGCAGACAGGGGGGTCACCGGGGAGCTGTTTTTT. Translation: CATADRGVTGELFF.